The 13 T cell receptor beta chains reported below all come from one sample, sequenced in a study of blood T cell repertoires in COVID-19. Profiling relied on immunoSEQ multiplex PCR, and the TCRdb table lists in-frame clones only, not all of them. The table shows approximately 300,000 clones, with roughly 84% occurring only once. The material sequenced was peripheral blood. These receptors all come from a man aged 50-60 years with active or convalescent COVID-19.

This clone appeared once. The chain uses TRBV6-5 and TRBJ1-4; TRBD1 agrees at 9 bases. This CDR3 comprises 15 residues. Germline CDR1 and CDR2: MNHEY and SVGAGI. V dropped 7 bases and J dropped 4; count of bases not matched to a gene: 7. This CDR3 reads CASIIDRGGNEKLFF. The CDR3, as DNA: TGTGCCAGCATAATAGACAGGGGGGGTAATGAAAAACTGTTTTTT.

The V gene is TRBV28, the J gene TRBJ2-7; 8 nucleotides agree with TRBD2. Germline V lookup: CDR1 MDHEN, CDR2 SYDVKM. There are 17 residues in the CDR3. The V segment lost 2 bases and the J segment 2 bases; nucleotides outside the gene matches: 11. The CDR3 here is CASSLEGISGTAYEQYF. DNA for the CDR3: TGTGCCAGCAGTTTAGAAGGGATTAGCGGGACTGCCTACGAGCAGTACTTC. Full variable domain (rest looked up from reference TRBV28 and TRBJ2-7): DVKVTQSSRYLVKRTGEKVFLECVQDMDHENMFWYRQDPGLGLRLIYFSYDVKMKEKGDIPEGYSVSREKKERFSLILESASTNQTSMYLCASSLEGISGTAYEQYFGPGTRLTVT.

The chain combines TRBV3-1 (or the pseudogene TRBV3-2) with TRBJ2-3; 8 bases line up with TRBD2. J lost 6 bases, V lost 1 base, and 3 bases had no gene match. The CDR3 runs to 14 residues. Germline assignment: CDR1 LGHDT and CDR2 YNNKEL (reference sequence). The CDR3 here is CASSQGTSWDTQYF. In nucleotides, the CDR3 is TGTGCCAGCAGCCAAGGGACTAGCTGGGATACGCAGTATTTT.

The rearrangement links TRBV4-2 to TRBJ2-6, with D hard to call. The V end lost 3 bases, the J end lost 0 bases, and 12 bases lay between the germline ends. There are 17 residues in the CDR3. Per germline, CDR1 LGHNA and CDR2 YNFKEQ. The CDR3 protein is CASSQGRTTSGANVLTF. The DNA of the CDR3 is TGTGCCAGCAGCCAGGGCAGAACCACCTCTGGGGCCAACGTCCTGACTTTC.

The chain combines TRBV30 with TRBJ2-1, with no clear D. The CDR3 is 11 amino acids. The V gene lost 3 bases and the J gene lost 8 bases, with 8 bases spanning the gap. In germline, CDR1 is GTSNPN, CDR2 SVGIG (reference sequence). CDR3 coding DNA: TGTGCCTGGAGGTCTTTTGATGAGCAGTTCTTC. The encoded protein is CAWRSFDEQFF.

The V call is TRBV23-1, the J call TRBJ1-5, with 7 bases identical to TRBD1. TRBV23-1 is an ORF, and what it does is uncertain. The CDR3 totals 19 residues. Germline trimming cut 6 bases from V and 0 bases from J; bases unmatched to any gene: 17. The CDR3 DNA reads TGCGCCAGCAGAATCCCGAGGTTACAGGGGCGCTATAGCAATCAGCCCCAGCATTTT. It translates to CASRIPRLQGRYSNQPQHF.

This clone was picked up one time. CDR3 DNA sequence: TGTGCCATCAGTCCAGACAGGTGGGGAACCGGGGAGCTGTTTTTT. Its protein product is CAISPDRWGTGELFF. The chain recombines TRBV10-3 with TRBJ2-2; D perhaps matches TRBD1 (6 bases). Germline lookup yields CDR1 ENHRY and CDR2 SYGVKD. Trimming took off 5 bases at V and 5 bases at J, with 15 bases between the two ends. The CDR3 has 15 residues.

V usage is TRBV2 and J usage is TRBJ1-4, with 9 bases matching TRBD1. The germline V gene encodes CDR1 SNHLY and CDR2 FYNNEI. This CDR3 is 14 amino acids long. V was pared by 3 bases and J by 8 bases, with 4 bases of the junction left unmatched. The CDR3 sequence is CASSEGTGREKLFF. DNA for the CDR3: TGTGCCAGCAGTGAGGGGACAGGGAGGGAAAAACTGTTTTTT.

The chain combines TRBV5-4 with TRBJ2-3; 7 positions match TRBD1. V shed 0 bases and J 4 bases; nucleotides not matched to a gene: 2. The CDR3 has 14 residues. Germline CDR1 and CDR2: SGHNT and YYREEE (reference sequence). The CDR3 DNA reads TGTGCCAGCAGCTTGGGAGGGGGCCCAGATACGCAGTATTTT. Its translation is CASSLGGGPDTQYF.

The V gene is TRBV5-5, the J gene TRBJ1-1, with 10 bases identical to TRBD1. CDR3 length: 15 residues. CDR1 is SGHKS, CDR2 YYEKEE, per germline (reference sequence). Trimming took 1 base from V and 4 from J; bases not matched to a gene: 4. The CDR3 coding sequence is TGTGCCAGCAGCTTGATGGGACAGGGGTCCACTGAAGCTTTCTTT. As protein: CASSLMGQGSTEAFF.

The chain uses TRBV2 and TRBJ2-5, with D possibly matching TRBD1 (6 bases). Germline V lookup: CDR1 SNHLY, CDR2 FYNNEI. Between the trimmed V and J ends, which lost 4 bases and 1 base, there was a span of 10 bases. The CDR3 totals 14 residues. CDR3 in amino acids: CASSVDRSQETQYF. The CDR3 region has the DNA TGTGCCAGCAGTGTAGACAGGAGCCAAGAGACCCAGTACTTC. Together with reference TRBV2 and TRBJ2-5, the CDR3 gives the full variable domain: EPEVTQTPSHQVTQMGQEVILRCVPISNHLYFYWYRQILGQKVEFLVSFYNNEISEKSEIFDDQFSVERPDGSNFTLKIRSTKLEDSAMYFCASSVDRSQETQYFGPGTRLLVL.

The chain couples TRBV5-6 to TRBJ1-4; D perhaps matches TRBD1 (5 bases). With 2 bases removed from V and 5 bases from J, the gap between germline ends came to 10 bases. Germline V gene lookup returns CDR1 SGHDT and CDR2 YYEEEE. The CDR3 has 14 amino acids. The CDR3 region has the DNA TGTGCCAGCAGCTTTGGGACTGAGAATGAAAAACTGTTTTTT. Its protein product is CASSFGTENEKLFF.

This chain connects TRBV7-9 to TRBJ1-5; tentatively, D is TRBD1 (5 bases). The length of the CDR3 is 16 residues. CDR1 is SEHNR and CDR2 is FQNEAQ in the germline V gene (reference sequence). The germline V and J ends were trimmed by 1 base and 2 bases, with 12 bases remaining between them. The CDR3 coding sequence is TGTGCCAGCAGCTTAGGGGCTCGGGGGGGCAATCAGCCCCAGCATTTT. It specifies CASSLGARGGNQPQHF.